This T cell receptor (beta chain) was sequenced for a study of T cells in Graves' hyperthyroidism and ophthalmopathy. Whole-study context: Staff took peripheral blood when the initial diagnosis was made, before any treatment began.

Germline V CDR1 and CDR2: LNHNV, YYDKDF (reference sequence). The CDR3 length is 13 residues. Trimming shortened V by 8 bases and J by 8 bases, and 13 bases separated the two germline ends. PBMCs came from more than 8.5 ml fresh peripheral blood. RNA transcripts served as the template for amplifying TCR beta CDR3 regions. With the HTBI primer set, the TCR CDR3 went through a first round of RT-PCR. TCRdb re-analysed the multiplex PCR reads in MiXCR, keeping a single row per CDR3 protein. The sample records around 500,000 distinct CDR3 sequences, roughly 15% being singletons. Many counts were recorded for this clonotype. Its antigen remains unidentified. General study points: Blood shared most expanded thyroid clonotypes above 0.001.

Sequences were obtained from blood. The receptor was derived from a woman aged 40 to 50 with Graves' hyperthyroidism. The chain has TRBV15 and TRBJ1-6; tentative D call: TRBD1 (5 bases). CDR3 DNA: TGTGCCACCGCGGACATATACGATTCACCCCTCCACTTT. Its protein product is CATADIYDSPLHF.